This T cell receptor (beta chain) came from a study of liver allograft versus peripheral blood T cells. Study in general: Transplanted livers and recipients' peripheral blood had their T cell receptor repertoires compared. General study points: In liver allografts, T cell receptor repertoires reportedly differed from the repertoires found in peripheral blood.

MiXCR, run by TCRdb on the reads, gives a single entry per CDR3 protein. In the table there are around 9,100 distinct CDR3 sequences, approximately 15% of which are singletons. This clonotype occurred a few times. Antigen: not known. The clonotype originates from a human patient who had a liver transplant. These T cells may partly come from the graft donor.

DNA for the CDR3: TGTGCCAGTAGTATAGATCGAGGCTGGGGGGCCAGCACTGAAGCTTTCTTT. Amino acids: CASSIDRGWGASTEAFF. The chain recombines TRBV19 with TRBJ1-1, with a tentative D call TRBD1 (6 bases). CDR1 is LNHDA and CDR2 is SQIVND in the germline V gene (reference sequence). Trimming took 0 bases from V and 4 from J, leaving 18 bases between them. The CDR3 spans 17 residues. Variable domain in full (rest from reference TRBV19 and TRBJ1-1): DGGITQSPKYLFRKEGQNVTLSCEQNLNHDAMYWYRQDPGQGLRLIYYSQIVNDFQKGDIAEGYSVSREKKESFPLTVTSAQKNPTAFYLCASSIDRGWGASTEAFFGQGTRLTVV.